The following is a T cell receptor beta chain sequence with its context. Its cognate antigen is unknown. For the second PCR, which ran for about 6 to 11 cycles, a sample-barcoded 5' primer and a J-beta primer mix were used. Every sample gave at least 2.5 million paired-end reads containing CDR3. TCRdb passed the 5' RACE reads through MiXCR, listing each CDR3 protein once. The sample has fewer than 900,000 distinct CDR3 sequences; roughly 44% are singletons. The data derive from a study of blood T cells in healthy people across ages. General study findings and limits: Possibly confounding the expanded clonotype changes was the fact that donor CMV status was unknown.

Trimming pared 7 bases from V and 3 bases from J, leaving 12 bases between. This CDR3 has 13 amino acids. The sample consisted of blood. The receptor's source is a woman aged 55-69 years in good health. This sequence joins TRBV12-3 or TRBV12-4 and TRBJ1-1; maybe TRBD1 (6 bases). This CDR3 reads CASNKQGYTEAFF. DNA of the CDR3: TGTGCCAGCAATAAACAGGGTTACACTGAAGCTTTCTTT.